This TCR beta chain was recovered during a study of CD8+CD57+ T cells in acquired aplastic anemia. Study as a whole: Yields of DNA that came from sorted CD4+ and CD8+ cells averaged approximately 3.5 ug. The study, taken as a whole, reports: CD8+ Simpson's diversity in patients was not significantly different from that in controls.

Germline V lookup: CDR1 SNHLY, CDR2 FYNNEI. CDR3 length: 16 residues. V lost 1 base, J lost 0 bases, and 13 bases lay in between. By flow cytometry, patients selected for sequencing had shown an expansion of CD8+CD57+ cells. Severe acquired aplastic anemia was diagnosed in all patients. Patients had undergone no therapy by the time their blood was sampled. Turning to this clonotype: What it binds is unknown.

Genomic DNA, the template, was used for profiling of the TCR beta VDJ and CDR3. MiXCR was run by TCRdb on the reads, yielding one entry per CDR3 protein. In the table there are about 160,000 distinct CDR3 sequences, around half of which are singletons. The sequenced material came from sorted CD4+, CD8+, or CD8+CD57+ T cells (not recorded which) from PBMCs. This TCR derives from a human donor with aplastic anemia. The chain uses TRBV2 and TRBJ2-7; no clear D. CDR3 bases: TGTGCCAGCAGTGAAGATGAACAGTATGACTCCTACGAGCAGTACTTC. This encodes CASSEDEQYDSYEQYF.